This T cell receptor beta chain was profiled in a study of blood T cell repertoires in COVID-19. Background on the study: The United States, Italy and Spain were the sources of the acute and convalescent COVID-19 samples. PBMCs, B-cell-depleted T cells, or T cells were the source of the cDNA or gDNA that made up the material.

CDR1 and CDR2 from the germline V gene are SGHVS and FNYEAQ. The CDR3 spans 15 residues. The germline V and J ends were trimmed by 6 bases and 3 bases, with 17 bases remaining between them. Original processing notes: Amplification of reference gene primers was used by the study to estimate nucleated cell counts. The method was immunoSEQ multiplex PCR; TCRdb's version includes in-frame clones alone and lacks a portion of them. For V, J and clone size, that table is used; D and trimming come from the DNA. The repertoire holds more than 65,000 clones, around nine tenths seen once, with roughly 5.4% in the top ten.

Sequencing was performed on peripheral blood. The source is a man between 60 and 75 years old with acute or convalescent COVID-19. The rearrangement uses TRBV7-6 and TRBJ1-1; D might be TRBD1 (5 bases). CDR3 protein: CASRRSAGEYTEAFF. The CDR3 DNA follows: TGTGCCAGCAGGCGTTCCGCGGGGGAGTACACTGAAGCTTTCTTT.